The text below deals with one T cell receptor beta chain. Germline lookup yields CDR1 SGHKS and CDR2 YYEKEE (reference sequence). This CDR3 spans 15 amino acids. V lost 0 bases, J lost 2 bases, and 11 bases lay in between. The data belong to a study of blood T cell repertoires in COVID-19. Across the whole study: There were acute and convalescent COVID-19 samples, and they came from the United States, Italy and Spain. T cells, B-cell-depleted T cells, or PBMCs supplied cDNA or gDNA.

Patients at the Seattle site were enrolled during active infection and followed longitudinally. Per the original methods: Counts of nucleated cells, estimated from reference gene primer amplification, were obtained. TCRdb keeps only in-frame clones here, not all; method: immunoSEQ multiplex PCR. V and J calls and clone size are copied from that table; D and trimming were computed from the DNA. The table records 150,000 or so clones, roughly three quarters of them present only once. Input material: peripheral blood. The chain employs TRBV5-5 and TRBJ1-1; possible D gene TRBD1, 6 bases. This receptor was obtained from a woman in her sixties or seventies with COVID-19, enrolled during active disease. The CDR3 protein is CASSLEYRANTEAFF. CDR3 bases: TGTGCCAGCAGCTTGGAATACAGGGCAAACACTGAAGCTTTCTTT.